This T cell receptor beta chain is drawn from a study of tissue T cells after allogeneic stem cell transplantation. The study's findings and limits: Few T cell clones were shared across patients, but motif clusters showed tissue-specific shared signatures.

Trimming removed 4 bases at V and 0 bases at J, with 6 bases between. The CDR3 has 13 residues. In germline, CDR1 is KGHPV, CDR2 FQNQEV (reference sequence). Time point given: mouse harvest day 14 after allogeneic transplant. The graft held 10^6 splenic CD5+ T cells and 10^7 T-cell-depleted bone marrow cells. Tissues came from B6→BALB/c major-mismatch GVHD mice at day 7 or 14. In regard to this clone: Its specificity is not known. Gene labels here are mouse ones. With the read ending 1 residue before the CDR3 end, the germline J gene is used to fill in that end. Other DNA sequences within the sample encode an identical CDR3.

The protocol was immunoSEQ multiplex PCR, while the TCRdb copy is restricted to in-frame clones and leaves out a portion. The sample has roughly 8,100 clones, roughly a third seen once. V is TRBV26 and J is TRBJ1-1; D not certain. Sequencing was performed on skin. This TCR came from a female BALB/c mouse given C57BL/6 T cells with graft-versus-host disease after an allogeneic hematopoietic cell transplant. CDR3 sequence: CASSPRANTEVFF. The covered CDR3 bases are TGTGCCAGCAGTCCCCGGGCAAACACAGAAGTCTTC.